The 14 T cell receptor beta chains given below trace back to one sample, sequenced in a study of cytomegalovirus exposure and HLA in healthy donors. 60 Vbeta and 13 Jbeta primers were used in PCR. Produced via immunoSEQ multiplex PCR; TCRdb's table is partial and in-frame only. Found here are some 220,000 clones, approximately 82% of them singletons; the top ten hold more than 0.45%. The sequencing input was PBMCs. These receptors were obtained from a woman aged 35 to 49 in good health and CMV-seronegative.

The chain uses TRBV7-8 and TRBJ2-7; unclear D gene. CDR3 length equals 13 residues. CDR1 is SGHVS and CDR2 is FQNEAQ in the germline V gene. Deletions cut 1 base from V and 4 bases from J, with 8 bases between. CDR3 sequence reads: CASSLVSGYEQYF. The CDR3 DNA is TGTGCCAGCAGCTTAGTATCAGGTTACGAGCAGTACTTC.

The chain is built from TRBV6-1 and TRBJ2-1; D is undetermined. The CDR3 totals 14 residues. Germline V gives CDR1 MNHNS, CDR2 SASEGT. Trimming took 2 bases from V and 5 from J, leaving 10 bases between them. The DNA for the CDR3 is TGTGCCAGCAGTGAACCAGGAAGTAACAATGAGCAGTTCTTC. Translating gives CASSEPGSNNEQFF.

The CDR3 here is CATSRDRVPMNTEAFF. The CDR3 DNA sequence: TGTGCCACCAGTCGGGACAGGGTGCCCATGAACACTGAAGCTTTCTTT. This chain connects TRBV15 to TRBJ1-1, with TRBD1 matching over 9 bases. Germline trimming cut 6 bases from V and 0 bases from J; bases unmatched to any gene: 8. The CDR3 is 16 residues long. Per germline, CDR1 LNHNV and CDR2 YYDKDF (reference sequence).

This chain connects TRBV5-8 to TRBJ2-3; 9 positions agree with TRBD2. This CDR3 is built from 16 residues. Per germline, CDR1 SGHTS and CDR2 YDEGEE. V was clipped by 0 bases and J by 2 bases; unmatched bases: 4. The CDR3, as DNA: TGTGCCAGCAGCTTGGGACTAGCGGTAGACACAGATACGCAGTATTTT. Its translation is CASSLGLAVDTDTQYF.

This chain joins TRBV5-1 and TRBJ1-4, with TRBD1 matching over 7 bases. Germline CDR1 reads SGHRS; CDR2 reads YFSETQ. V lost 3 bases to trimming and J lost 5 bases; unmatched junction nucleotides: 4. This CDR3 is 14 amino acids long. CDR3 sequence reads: CASSWGTENEKLFF. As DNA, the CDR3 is TGCGCCAGCAGCTGGGGGACAGAGAATGAAAAACTGTTTTTT.

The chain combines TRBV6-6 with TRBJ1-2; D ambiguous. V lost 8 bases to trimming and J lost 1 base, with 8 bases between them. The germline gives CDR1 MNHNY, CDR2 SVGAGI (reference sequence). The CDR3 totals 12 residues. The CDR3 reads CASGRDNYGYTF. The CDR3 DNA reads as TGTGCCAGCGGGCGCGATAACTATGGCTACACCTTC.

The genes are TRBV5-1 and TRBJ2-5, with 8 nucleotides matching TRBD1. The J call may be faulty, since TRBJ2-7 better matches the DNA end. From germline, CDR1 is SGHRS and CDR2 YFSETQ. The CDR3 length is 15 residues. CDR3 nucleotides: TGCGCCAGCAGCCAGGCCGGGACAGGAGCCTACGAGCAGTACTTC. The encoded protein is CASSQAGTGAYEQYF.

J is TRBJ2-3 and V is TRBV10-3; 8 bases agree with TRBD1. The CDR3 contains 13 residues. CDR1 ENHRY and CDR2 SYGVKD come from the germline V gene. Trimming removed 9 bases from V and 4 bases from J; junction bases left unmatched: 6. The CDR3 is CAMADRVADTQYF. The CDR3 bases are TGTGCCATGGCGGACAGGGTGGCAGATACGCAGTATTTT.

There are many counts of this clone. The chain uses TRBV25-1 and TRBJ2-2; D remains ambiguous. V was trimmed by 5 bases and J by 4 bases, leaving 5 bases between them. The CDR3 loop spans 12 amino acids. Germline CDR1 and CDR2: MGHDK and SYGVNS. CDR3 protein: CASSTFTGELFF. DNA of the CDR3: TGTGCCAGCAGTACTTTCACCGGGGAGCTGTTTTTT.

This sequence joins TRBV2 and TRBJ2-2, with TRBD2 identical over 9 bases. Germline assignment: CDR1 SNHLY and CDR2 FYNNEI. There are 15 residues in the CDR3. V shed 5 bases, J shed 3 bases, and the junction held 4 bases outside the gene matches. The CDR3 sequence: CASSRAGGYTGELFF. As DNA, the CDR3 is TGTGCCAGCAGTCGGGCGGGGGGGTACACCGGGGAGCTGTTTTTT.

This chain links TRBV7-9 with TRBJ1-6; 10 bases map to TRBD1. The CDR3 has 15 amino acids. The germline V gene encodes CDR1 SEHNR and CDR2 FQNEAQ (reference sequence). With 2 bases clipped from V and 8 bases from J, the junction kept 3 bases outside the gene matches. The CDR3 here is CASSLRDRGHSPLHF. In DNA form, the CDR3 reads TGTGCCAGCAGCTTAAGGGACAGGGGACATTCACCCCTCCACTTT. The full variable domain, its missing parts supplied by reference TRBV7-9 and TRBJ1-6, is DTGVSQNPRHKITKRGQNVTFRCDPISEHNRLYWYRQTLGQGPEFLTYFQNEAQLEKSRLLSDRFSAERPKGSFSTLEIQRTEQGDSAMYLCASSLRDRGHSPLHFGNGTRLTVT.

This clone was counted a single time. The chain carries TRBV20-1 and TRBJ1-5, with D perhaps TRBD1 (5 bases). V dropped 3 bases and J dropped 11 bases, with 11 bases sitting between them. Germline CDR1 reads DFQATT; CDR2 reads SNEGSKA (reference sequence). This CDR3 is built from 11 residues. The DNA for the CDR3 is TGCAGTGCTAGTAGGGGCGGGGCCCAGCATTTT. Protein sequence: CSASRGGAQHF.

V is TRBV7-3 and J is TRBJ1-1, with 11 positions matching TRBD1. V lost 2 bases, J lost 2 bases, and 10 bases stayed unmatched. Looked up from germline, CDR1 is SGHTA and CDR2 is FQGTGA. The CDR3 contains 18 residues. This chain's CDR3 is CASSLSGQGALRNTEAFF. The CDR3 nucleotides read TGTGCCAGCAGCTTATCAGGACAGGGGGCCTTGCGAAACACTGAAGCTTTCTTT.

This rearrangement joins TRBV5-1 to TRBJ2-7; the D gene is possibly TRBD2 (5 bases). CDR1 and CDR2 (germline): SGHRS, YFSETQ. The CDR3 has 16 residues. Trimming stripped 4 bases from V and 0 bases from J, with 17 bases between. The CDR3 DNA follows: TGCGCCAGCAGCCCCCCCCGGACTGGCAGCTCCTACGAGCAGTACTTC. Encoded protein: CASSPPRTGSSYEQYF.